Given below is one T cell receptor beta chain in context. The antigen is not known. The table came from immunoSEQ multiplex PCR; TCRdb's copy has only in-frame clones and leaves some out. The repertoire has about 100,000 clones, approximately 94% of them found once; the top ten carry 1% to 1.5%. This entry comes from a study of siplizumab effects on memory and regulatory T cells. There are 15 residues in the CDR3. The germline V and J ends were trimmed by 0 bases and 5 bases, with 11 bases remaining between them. The germline V gene has CDR1 SGHRS and CDR2 YFSETQ. Study outcomes and limitations: Unstimulated naive T cells seemed to show more diversity than memory cells did, and they also seemed to be among the major contributors to the alloresponse. There were only a minor fraction of alloreactive clones that mapped to unstimulated subsets.

The sample comprised non-Treg CD4+ T cells sorted from blood. This clonotype was sampled from a human donor in good health. V and J are TRBV5-1 and TRBJ1-4, with D unresolved. The DNA for the CDR3 is TGCGCCAGCAGCTTGGGGCTAAGCCTCAATGAAAAACTGTTTTTT. This codes for CASSLGLSLNEKLFF. The variable domain in full, with the rest retrieved from reference TRBV5-1 and TRBJ1-4, is KAGVTQTPRYLIKTRGQQVTLSCSPISGHRSVSWYQQTPGQGLQFLFEYFSETQRNKGNFPGRFSGRQFSNSRSEMNVSTLELGDSALYLCASSLGLSLNEKLFFGSGTQLSVL.